This T cell receptor beta chain comes out of a study of human T cells and chemical hapten exposure (dated by TCRdb to the early 2020s). For context, the study as a whole: For sensitization, 2% DPC in acetone was applied to a 2 cm by 2 cm area of upper inner arm skin. Throughout the approximately 25-week study period, patients were also given weekly therapeutic DPC doses on the scalp. Patch testing was performed on the upper back with Finn chambers containing 0.01% DPC, and the patch tests were scored after 6 days according to International Contact Dermatitis Research Group standards. The patient cohort, mostly female, included alopecia areata with under or over 50% scalp involvement, alopecia totalis and alopecia universalis. Libraries were combined into a pool for sequencing, and differences in TCR yield between samples came mainly from small differences in library volumes within the pool. Peripheral blood TCR repertoire changes were tracked in vivo in alopecia patients during primary and secondary sensitization to the hapten diphenylcyclopropenone (DPC). Blood was sampled from patients pre-sensitization (week 0) and at 2, 6 and about 24 weeks after DPC sensitization. Some 29 alopecia patients provided blood for TCR sequencing at one to four time points (pre-sensitization, 2, 6 and 24 weeks). The full study reports these points: The number of TCRs above 1 in 1000 frequency did not change with DPC sensitization; there was no evidence of global repertoire structure alterations. Patch test score was positively correlated with the number of PT1 expanded TCRs, with significance at thresholds 8, 16 and 32 but not at 4. Repeated subsampling changed both the strength of the expansion versus patch-test correlation and the threshold at which that correlation became significant. Expanded TCRs formed significantly more large CDR3 similarity clusters than pre-sensitization or healthy control sets, consistent with antigen-driven responses. Alopecia, a presumed autoimmune disease, was present in all patients, so the immune response of the patients might differ from that of healthy individuals.

Library creation used RACE. For sequencing, a NextSeq 500 was employed. During library preparation, unique molecular identifiers were attached to individual cDNA molecules so that TCRs could be counted quantitatively and reproducibly. For every blood RNA sample, sequencing covered both the TCR alpha and TCR beta chains. The authors' pipeline ran thus. Samples had a median of approximately 93,000 TCRs, with a range from about 23,224 to 700,000. The Decombinator software suite was used to annotate V, J and CDR3 in the TCR reads. For the PS versus PT1 abundance plots, all samples were subsampled to the same number of TCRs (28,000). TCRs were defined as expanded if absent before sensitization and observed at least eight times at the 2-week time point. The public reads were quality trimmed at Q25 with fastp and then assembled into clones with MiXCR by TCRdb, keeping productive beta chains. Entries that share a CDR3 protein sequence are merged under the most common genes and DNA. The V and J calls and clone size are TCRdb's, not the authors'. Here the sample has some 64,000 distinct CDR3 sequences; more than 9.5% occur a single time. The ten biggest clones cover about 2.5% of the sample.

This clonotype came up many times. Its antigen has not been determined. Per-base qualities were not stored, and no clone one base away is much larger. Reading the label with the study, this specimen's time point is: patch test 3, about 24 weeks after DPC sensitization. Explained via the paper, the treatment or condition label denotes: therapeutic diphenylcyclopropenone sensitization with weekly scalp DPC. Blood at each patch-test visit was drawn before the patch test was applied. To be eligible, patients had to be aged 18 to 70, diagnosed with alopecia and judged suitable for DPC therapy, while pregnant patients were excluded. Total RNA was extracted from unfractionated whole blood that had been collected in Tempus Blood RNA tubes. V is shortened by 0 bases, J by 2 bases, and the region joining them spans 7 bases. According to the germline V gene, CDR1 reads SGHTA and CDR2 reads FQGNSA. Taken from cysteine to phenylalanine, the CDR3 has 14 residues. The retained sequence is limited to the CDR3, 42 bases, with the frame set at the first base.

The material was whole blood, obtained in connection with sensitization to the hapten diphenylcyclopropenone (DPC). The V and J genes are TRBV7-2 and TRBJ2-5, and TRBD2 may be the D gene, going by 5 matching bases. The clonotype comes from a woman aged 25 to 45 with alopecia areata. Some clones in this sample may be carry-over from other donors' samples. The DNA sequence reads TGTGCCAGCAGCTTAGCGTCGGGACAAGAGACCCAGTACTTC. Its protein product is CASSLASGQETQYF.